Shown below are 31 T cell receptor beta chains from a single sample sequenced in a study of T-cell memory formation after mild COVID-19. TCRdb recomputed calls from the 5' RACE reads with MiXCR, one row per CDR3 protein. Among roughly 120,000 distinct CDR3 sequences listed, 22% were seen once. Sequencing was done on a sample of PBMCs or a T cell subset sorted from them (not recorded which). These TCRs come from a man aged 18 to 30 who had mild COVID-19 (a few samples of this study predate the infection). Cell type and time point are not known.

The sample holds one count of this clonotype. The DNA for the CDR3 is TGTGCCAGCAGTTATGCCCCCCTAAGGGCCCAGCATTTT. Protein product: CASSYAPLRAQHF. The chain joins TRBV6-5 to TRBJ1-5, with D unclear. V was shortened by 3 bases and J by 11 bases, with 14 bases between the two germline ends. The CDR3 is 13 amino acids. Germline CDR1 reads MNHEY; CDR2 reads SVGAGI.

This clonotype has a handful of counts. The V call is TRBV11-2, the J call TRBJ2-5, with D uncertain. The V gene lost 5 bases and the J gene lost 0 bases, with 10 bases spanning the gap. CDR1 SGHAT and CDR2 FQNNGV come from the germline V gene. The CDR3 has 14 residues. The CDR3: CASSQLQDQETQYF. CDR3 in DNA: TGTGCCAGCAGCCAATTGCAGGACCAAGAGACCCAGTACTTC.

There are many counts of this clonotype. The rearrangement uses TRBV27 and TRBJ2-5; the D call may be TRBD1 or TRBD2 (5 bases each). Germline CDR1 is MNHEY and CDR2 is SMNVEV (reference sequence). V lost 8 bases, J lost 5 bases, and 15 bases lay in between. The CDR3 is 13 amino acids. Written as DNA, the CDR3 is TGTGCCAGCGGGCCTGGGGGTGGGGAGACCCAGTACTTC. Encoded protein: CASGPGGGETQYF.

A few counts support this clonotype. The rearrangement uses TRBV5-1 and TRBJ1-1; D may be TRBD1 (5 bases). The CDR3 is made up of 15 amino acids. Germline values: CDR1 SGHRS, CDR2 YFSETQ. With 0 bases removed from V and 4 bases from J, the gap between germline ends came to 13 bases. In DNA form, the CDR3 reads TGCGCCAGCAGCTTGGATGGGGGTGGAGGCACTGAAGCTTTCTTT. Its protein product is CASSLDGGGGTEAFF.

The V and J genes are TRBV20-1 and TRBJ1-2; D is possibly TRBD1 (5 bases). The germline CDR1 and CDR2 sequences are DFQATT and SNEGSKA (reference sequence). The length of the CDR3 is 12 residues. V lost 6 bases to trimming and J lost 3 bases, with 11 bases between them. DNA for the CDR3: TGCAGTGCCGATCGGGGGGACTATGGCTACACCTTC. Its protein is CSADRGDYGYTF.

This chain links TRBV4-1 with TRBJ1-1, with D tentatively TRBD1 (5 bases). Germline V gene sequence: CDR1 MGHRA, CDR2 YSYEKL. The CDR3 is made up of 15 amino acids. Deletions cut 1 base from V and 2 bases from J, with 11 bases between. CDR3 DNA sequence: TGCGCCAGCAGCCAAGTGGGGGGAGGCAACACTGAAGCTTTCTTT. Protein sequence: CASSQVGGGNTEAFF.

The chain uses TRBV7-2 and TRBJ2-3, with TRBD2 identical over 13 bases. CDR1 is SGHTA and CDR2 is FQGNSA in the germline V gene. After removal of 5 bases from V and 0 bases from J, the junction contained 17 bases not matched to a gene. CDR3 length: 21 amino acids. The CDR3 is CASSPPRRQGLAGPSTDTQYF. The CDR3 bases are TGTGCCAGCAGCCCCCCCCGACGACAGGGACTAGCGGGGCCTAGCACAGATACGCAGTATTTT.

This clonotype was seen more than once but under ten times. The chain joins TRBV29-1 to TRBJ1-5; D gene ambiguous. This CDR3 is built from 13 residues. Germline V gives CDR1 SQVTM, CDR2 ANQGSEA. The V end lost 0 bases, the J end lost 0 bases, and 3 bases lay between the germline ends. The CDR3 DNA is TGCAGCGTTGAAGACGATAGCAATCAGCCCCAGCATTTT. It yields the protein CSVEDDSNQPQHF. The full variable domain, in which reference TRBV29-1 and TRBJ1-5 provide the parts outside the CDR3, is SAVISQKPSRDICQRGTSLTIQCQVDSQVTMMFWYRQQPGQSLTLIATANQGSEATYESGFVIDKFPISRPNLTFSTLTVSNMSPEDSSIYLCSVEDDSNQPQHFGDGTRLSIL.

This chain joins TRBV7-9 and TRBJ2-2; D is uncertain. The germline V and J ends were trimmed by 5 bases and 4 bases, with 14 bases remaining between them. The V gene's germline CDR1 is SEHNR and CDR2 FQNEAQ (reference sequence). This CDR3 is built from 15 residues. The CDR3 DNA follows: TGTGCCAGCAGCCGTTCTGAGCTAATCACCGGGGAGCTGTTTTTT. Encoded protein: CASSRSELITGELFF. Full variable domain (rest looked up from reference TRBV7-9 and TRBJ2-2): DTGVSQNPRHKITKRGQNVTFRCDPISEHNRLYWYRQTLGQGPEFLTYFQNEAQLEKSRLLSDRFSAERPKGSFSTLEIQRTEQGDSAMYLCASSRSELITGELFFGEGSRLTVL.

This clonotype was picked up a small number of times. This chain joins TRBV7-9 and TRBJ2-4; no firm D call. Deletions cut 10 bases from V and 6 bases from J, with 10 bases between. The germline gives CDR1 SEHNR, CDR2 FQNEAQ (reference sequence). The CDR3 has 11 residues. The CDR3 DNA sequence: TGTGCCACCCGATCTCGAAACATTCAGTACTTC. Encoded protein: CATRSRNIQYF. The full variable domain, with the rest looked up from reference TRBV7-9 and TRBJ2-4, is DTGVSQNPRHKITKRGQNVTFRCDPISEHNRLYWYRQTLGQGPEFLTYFQNEAQLEKSRLLSDRFSAERPKGSFSTLEIQRTEQGDSAMYLCATRSRNIQYFGAGTRLSVL.

As DNA, the CDR3 is TGTGCCAGTAGGCTACTAGCGGGGGGGCAAGATACGCAGTATTTT. Encoded protein: CASRLLAGGQDTQYF. The chain uses TRBV19 and TRBJ2-3; TRBD2 aligns across 13 bases. Trimming took 6 bases from V and 5 from J; bases not matched to a gene: 5. The germline V gene encodes CDR1 LNHDA and CDR2 SQIVND (reference sequence). The CDR3 has 15 amino acids.

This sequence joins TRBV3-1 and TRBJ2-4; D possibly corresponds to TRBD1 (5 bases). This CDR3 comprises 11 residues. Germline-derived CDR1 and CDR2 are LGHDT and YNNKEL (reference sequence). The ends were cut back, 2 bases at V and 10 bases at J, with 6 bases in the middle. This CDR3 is CASSQRGIQYF. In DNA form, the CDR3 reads TGTGCCAGCAGCCAAAGGGGAATTCAGTACTTC.

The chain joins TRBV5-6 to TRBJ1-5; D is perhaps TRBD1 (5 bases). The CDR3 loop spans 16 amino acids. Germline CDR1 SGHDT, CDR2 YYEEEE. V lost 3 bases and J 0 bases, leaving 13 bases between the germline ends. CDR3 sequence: CASSSGGSISNQPQHF. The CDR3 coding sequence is TGTGCCAGCAGCTCCGGGGGGTCGATTAGCAATCAGCCCCAGCATTTT.

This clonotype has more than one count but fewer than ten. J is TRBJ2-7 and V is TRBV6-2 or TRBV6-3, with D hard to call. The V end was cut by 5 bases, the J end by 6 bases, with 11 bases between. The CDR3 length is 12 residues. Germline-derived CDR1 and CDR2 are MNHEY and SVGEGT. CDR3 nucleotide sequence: TGTGCCAGCAGTCGGCCGTCCGGCGAGCAGTACTTC. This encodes CASSRPSGEQYF.

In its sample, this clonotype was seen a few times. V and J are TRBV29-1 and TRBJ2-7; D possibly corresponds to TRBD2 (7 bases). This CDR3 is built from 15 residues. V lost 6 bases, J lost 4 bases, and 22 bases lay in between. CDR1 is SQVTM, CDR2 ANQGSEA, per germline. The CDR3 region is CSVPSAGARGYEQYF. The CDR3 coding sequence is TGCAGCGTCCCGAGCGCGGGGGCCAGGGGATACGAGCAGTACTTC.

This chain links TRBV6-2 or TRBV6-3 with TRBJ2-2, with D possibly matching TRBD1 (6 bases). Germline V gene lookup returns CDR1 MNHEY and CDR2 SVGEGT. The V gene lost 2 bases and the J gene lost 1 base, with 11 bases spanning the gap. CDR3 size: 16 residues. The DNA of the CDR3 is TGTGCCAGCAGTTACCACTGGACAGAGAACACCGGGGAGCTGTTTTTT. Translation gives CASSYHWTENTGELFF.

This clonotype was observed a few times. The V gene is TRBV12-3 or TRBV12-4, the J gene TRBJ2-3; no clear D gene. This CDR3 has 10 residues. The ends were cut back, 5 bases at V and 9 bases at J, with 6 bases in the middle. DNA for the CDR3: TGTGCCAGCAGTGACGCCACGCAGTATTTT. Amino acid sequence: CASSDATQYF.

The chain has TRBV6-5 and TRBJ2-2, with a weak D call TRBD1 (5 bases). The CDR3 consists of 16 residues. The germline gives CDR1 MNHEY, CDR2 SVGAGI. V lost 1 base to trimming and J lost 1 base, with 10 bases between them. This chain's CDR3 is CASSYFAQGNTGELFF. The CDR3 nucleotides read TGTGCCAGCAGTTACTTCGCGCAGGGGAACACCGGGGAGCTGTTTTTT.

The CDR3 protein is CASSLTGGPSYEQYF. Written as DNA, the CDR3 is TGTGCCAGCAGCCTTACTGGGGGCCCTTCCTACGAGCAGTACTTC. This rearrangement joins TRBV4-2 to TRBJ2-7; tentative D call: TRBD1 (6 bases). Germline V gives CDR1 LGHNA, CDR2 YNFKEQ. Trimming left V 4 bases short and J 1 base short, with 14 bases between. The CDR3 has 15 residues.

The CDR3 DNA is TGTGCCAGCAGCTTGGGGGAATCCTACGAGCAGTACGTC. This encodes CASSLGESYEQYV. The chain combines TRBV5-5 with TRBJ2-7; D gene uncertain. Germline CDR1 reads SGHKS; CDR2 reads YYEKEE (reference sequence). Trimming cost V 0 bases and J 1 base, with 5 bases left between them. This CDR3 has 13 amino acids.

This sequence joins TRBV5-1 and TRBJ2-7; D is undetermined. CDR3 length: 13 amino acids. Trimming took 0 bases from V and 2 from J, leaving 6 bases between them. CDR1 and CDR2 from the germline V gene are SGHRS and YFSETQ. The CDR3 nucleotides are TGCGCCAGCAGCTTGGGACCAGCCTACGAGCAGTACGTC. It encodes CASSLGPAYEQYV.

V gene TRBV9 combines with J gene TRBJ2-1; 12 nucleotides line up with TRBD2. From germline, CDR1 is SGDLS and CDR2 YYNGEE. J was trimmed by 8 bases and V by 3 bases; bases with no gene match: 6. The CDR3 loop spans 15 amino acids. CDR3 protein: CASSASSGGAYEQFF. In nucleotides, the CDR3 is TGTGCCAGCAGCGCCTCTAGCGGGGGGGCATATGAGCAGTTCTTC.

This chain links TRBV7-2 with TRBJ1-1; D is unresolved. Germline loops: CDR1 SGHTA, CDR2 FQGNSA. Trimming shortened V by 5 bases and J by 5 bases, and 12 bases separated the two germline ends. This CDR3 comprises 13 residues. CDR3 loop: CASSLVGYTEAFF. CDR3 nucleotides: TGTGCCAGCAGCCTCGTGGGCTATACTGAAGCTTTCTTT.

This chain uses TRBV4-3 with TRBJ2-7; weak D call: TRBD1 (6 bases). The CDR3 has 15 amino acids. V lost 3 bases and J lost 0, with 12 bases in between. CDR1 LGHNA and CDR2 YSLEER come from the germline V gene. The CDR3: CASSQTGLSSYEQYF. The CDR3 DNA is TGCGCCAGCAGCCAGACAGGACTCTCCTCCTACGAGCAGTACTTC.

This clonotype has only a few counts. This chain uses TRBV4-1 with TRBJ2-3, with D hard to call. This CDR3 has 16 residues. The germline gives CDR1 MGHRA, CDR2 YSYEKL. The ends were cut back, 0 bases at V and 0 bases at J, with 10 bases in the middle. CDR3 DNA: TGCGCCAGCAGCCAAGATCCAGGACCTAGCACAGATACGCAGTATTTT. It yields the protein CASSQDPGPSTDTQYF.

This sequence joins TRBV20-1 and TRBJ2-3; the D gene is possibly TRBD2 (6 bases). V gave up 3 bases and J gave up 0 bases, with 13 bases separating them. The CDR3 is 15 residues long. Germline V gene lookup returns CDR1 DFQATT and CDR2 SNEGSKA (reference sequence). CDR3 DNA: TGCAGTGCTAGCCACCGGGACTCTAGCACAGATACGCAGTATTTT. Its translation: CSASHRDSSTDTQYF.

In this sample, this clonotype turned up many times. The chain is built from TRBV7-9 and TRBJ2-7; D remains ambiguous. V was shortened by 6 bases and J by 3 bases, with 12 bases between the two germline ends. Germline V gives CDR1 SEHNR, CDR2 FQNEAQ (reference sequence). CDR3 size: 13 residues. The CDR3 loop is CASSSTTIYEQYF. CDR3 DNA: TGTGCCAGCAGTTCAACAACGATCTACGAGCAGTACTTC.

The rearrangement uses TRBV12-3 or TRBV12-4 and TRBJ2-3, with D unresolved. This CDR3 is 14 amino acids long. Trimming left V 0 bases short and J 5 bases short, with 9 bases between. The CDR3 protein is CASSLAILLDTQYF. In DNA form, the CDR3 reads TGTGCCAGCAGTTTAGCCATTCTTTTAGATACGCAGTATTTT.

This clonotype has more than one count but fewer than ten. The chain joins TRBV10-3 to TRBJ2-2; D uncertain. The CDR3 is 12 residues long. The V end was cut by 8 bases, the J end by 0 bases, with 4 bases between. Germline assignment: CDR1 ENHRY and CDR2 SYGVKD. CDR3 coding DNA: TGTGCCATCTCCCCGAACACCGGGGAGCTGTTTTTT. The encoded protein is CAISPNTGELFF.

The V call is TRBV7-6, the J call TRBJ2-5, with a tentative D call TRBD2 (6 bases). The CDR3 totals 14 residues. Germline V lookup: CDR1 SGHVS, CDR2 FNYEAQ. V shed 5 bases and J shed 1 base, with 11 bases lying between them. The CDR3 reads CASSPRGSQETQYF. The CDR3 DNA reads TGTGCCAGCAGCCCCCGGGGGAGCCAAGAGACCCAGTACTTC.

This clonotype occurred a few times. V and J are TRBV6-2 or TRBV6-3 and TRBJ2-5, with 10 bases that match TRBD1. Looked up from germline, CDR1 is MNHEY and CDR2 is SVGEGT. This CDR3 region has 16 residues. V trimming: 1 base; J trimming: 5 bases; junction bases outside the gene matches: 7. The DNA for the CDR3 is TGTGCCAGCAGTTACTGGGACGGGACAGGGGAGGAGACCCAGTACTTC. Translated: CASSYWDGTGEETQYF.